The 14 T cell receptor beta chains below all came from one sample that was sequenced in a study of CD4 T cell repertoires and nickel. MiXCR, applied by TCRdb to the RT-PCR reads, yields one record per CDR3 protein. The table includes a few hundred distinct CDR3 sequences, 32% detected once. Input material: CD4+ T cells from blood, not recorded whether cultured. The receptor source for this set is a human donor in a nickel allergy study, with or without nickel allergy (not recorded which). It is not recorded whether this sample comes from one donor or several.

The CDR3: CATSRGGELFF. As DNA, the CDR3 is TGTGCCACCAGCAGGGGCGGGGAGCTGTTTTTT. V usage is TRBV15 and J usage is TRBJ2-2; unclear D gene. This CDR3 is built from 11 residues. Between the trimmed V and J ends, which lost 3 bases and 7 bases, there was a span of 3 bases. Germline V CDR1 and CDR2: LNHNV, YYDKDF (reference sequence).

The CDR3 loop reads CATGKTSGALNEQFF. In nucleotides, the CDR3 is TGTGCCACCGGAAAGACTAGCGGGGCTCTCAATGAGCAGTTCTTC. The chain carries TRBV24-1 and TRBJ2-1; TRBD2 matches at 11 bases. The CDR3 runs to 15 residues. CDR1 and CDR2 (germline): KGHDR, SFDVKD. V trimming: 9 bases; J trimming: 6 bases; junction bases outside the gene matches: 9.

Concerning this clonotype itself: This may come from a read error, since a much larger clone is one base off. The chain uses TRBV20-1 and TRBJ1-6, with D uncertain. This CDR3 has 17 residues. Trimming pared 0 bases from V and 7 bases from J, leaving 19 bases between. The germline V gene has CDR1 DFQATT and CDR2 SNEGSKA (reference sequence). For the CDR3, the DNA is TGCAGTGCTAGAGAGCCCCGAGAGGGAAGTACGAATTCACCCCTCCACTTT. As protein: CSAREPREGSTNSPLHF.

This sequence joins TRBV12-3 or TRBV12-4 and TRBJ1-1; D gene ambiguous. V gave up 5 bases and J gave up 9 bases, with 10 bases separating them. CDR3 size: 11 residues. The CDR3 nucleotides are TGTGCCAGCAGTCACACCGAAAAAGCTTTCTTT. Translating it yields CASSHTEKAFF.

The rearrangement links TRBV2 to TRBJ1-1; the D gene is possibly TRBD1 (5 bases). Germline CDR1 reads SNHLY; CDR2 reads FYNNEI. Trimming left V 7 bases short and J 4 bases short, with 13 bases between. The CDR3 consists of 13 residues. For the CDR3, the DNA is TGTGCCAGCACCCTGGGGGAGGGCACTGAAGCTTTCTTT. It encodes CASTLGEGTEAFF. The full variable domain, rest sourced from reference TRBV2 and TRBJ1-1, is EPEVTQTPSHQVTQMGQEVILRCVPISNHLYFYWYRQILGQKVEFLVSFYNNEISEKSEIFDDQFSVERPDGSNFTLKIRSTKLEDSAMYFCASTLGEGTEAFFGQGTRLTVV.

The CDR3 DNA is TGTGCCAGCAGCTTTAGTCCTGGCTCTGGGGCCAACGTCCTGACTTTC. It codes for CASSFSPGSGANVLTF. The rearrangement uses TRBV5-5 and TRBJ2-6; unclear D gene. The germline V gene encodes CDR1 SGHKS and CDR2 YYEKEE (reference sequence). This CDR3 is 16 amino acids long. Trimming took 2 bases from V and 0 from J, leaving 9 bases between them. The entire variable domain, with the rest obtained from reference TRBV5-5 and TRBJ2-6, is as follows: DAGVTQSPTHLIKTRGQQVTLRCSPISGHKSVSWYQQVLGQGPQFIFQYYEKEERGRGNFPDRFSARQFPNYSSELNVNALLLGDSALYLCASSFSPGSGANVLTFGAGSRLTVL.

The chain employs TRBV19 and TRBJ2-7; D ambiguous. This CDR3 contains 14 residues. The V gene lost 11 bases and the J gene lost 3 bases, with 20 bases spanning the gap. Germline lookup yields CDR1 LNHDA and CDR2 SQIVND (reference sequence). The CDR3 loop reads CAFTDPILFYEQYF. CDR3 DNA: TGTGCCTTTACCGACCCAATTCTCTTCTACGAGCAGTACTTC.

The chain has TRBV6-5 and TRBJ2-5, with 10 nucleotides matching TRBD2. Germline V lookup: CDR1 MNHEY, CDR2 SVGAGI. Trimming took 6 bases from V and 1 from J; bases not matched to a gene: 5. CDR3 size: 15 residues. CDR3 sequence (DNA): TGTGCCAGCAGGACGAGGACTAGCGGCCAAGAGACCCAGTACTTC. Translation gives CASRTRTSGQETQYF.

V gene TRBV10-3 combines with J gene TRBJ1-2; TRBD1 is a possible D gene (5 bases). V gave up 7 bases and J gave up 3 bases, with 12 bases separating them. Germline loops: CDR1 ENHRY, CDR2 SYGVKD. The CDR3 has 13 residues. CDR3 sequence reads: CAINEDSYYGYTF. CDR3 DNA sequence: TGTGCCATCAATGAAGACAGCTACTATGGCTACACCTTC.

The chain is built from TRBV10-2 and TRBJ2-7, with D perhaps TRBD1 (5 bases). This CDR3 is built from 14 residues. V lost 10 bases and J 5 bases, leaving 21 bases between the germline ends. Germline V gene lookup returns CDR1 WSHSY and CDR2 SAAADI. The DNA for the CDR3 is TGCGCCACCTCAGGGTGGCAGGGTGGGCACGAGCAGTACGTC. It codes for CATSGWQGGHEQYV.

Here the CDR3 reads CASSLPHTGELFF. The CDR3 DNA follows: TGTGCCAGCAGTTTGCCGCACACCGGGGAGCTGTTTTTT. The chain has TRBV28 and TRBJ2-2; D remains ambiguous. The germline V and J ends were trimmed by 3 bases and 3 bases, with 5 bases remaining between them. The CDR3 totals 13 residues. CDR1 MDHEN and CDR2 SYDVKM come from the germline V gene.

This clonotype was observed once. The chain combines TRBV20-1 with TRBJ1-1, with D maybe TRBD1 (6 bases). The CDR3 runs 13 residues. The germline CDR1 and CDR2 sequences are DFQATT and SNEGSKA (reference sequence). The V and J ends lost 3 bases and 3 bases respectively, with 11 bases between them. In DNA form, the CDR3 reads TGCAGTGCTAGTTCGGGGGCTCACACTGAAGCTTTCTTT. Translating it yields CSASSGAHTEAFF.

This clonotype was picked up a small number of times. The chain uses TRBV20-1 and TRBJ1-2, with 7 bases that match TRBD1. Per germline, CDR1 DFQATT and CDR2 SNEGSKA (reference sequence). CDR3 length equals 13 residues. With 6 bases clipped from V and 5 bases from J, the junction kept 9 bases outside the gene matches. DNA of the CDR3: TGCAGTGCGCCCATCACAGGGGAATATGGCTACACCTTC. It is translated as CSAPITGEYGYTF.

The chain is built from TRBV28 and TRBJ1-4, with a tentative D call TRBD1 (5 bases). This CDR3 is built from 16 residues. Germline CDR1 MDHEN, CDR2 SYDVKM. V lost 3 bases to trimming and J lost 8 bases, with 19 bases between them. This CDR3 is CASSFSVGASGEKLFF. CDR3 coding DNA: TGTGCCAGCAGTTTTTCGGTAGGGGCGAGCGGGGAAAAACTGTTTTTT.